These 25 T cell receptor beta chains originate from one sample sequenced in a study of blood T cells in healthy people across ages. For the second PCR, which ran for 7 to 11 cycles, a sample-barcoded 5' primer and a J-beta primer mix were used. TCRdb independently ran MiXCR on the 5' RACE reads; one entry per CDR3 protein. Of 600,000 to 900,000 distinct CDR3 sequences listed, roughly 24% are singletons. The sample also formed part of further work on T cells of mothers and their children.

Input material: blood. All receptors derive from a boy younger than 18 in good health.

Note on this clonotype: An end of the junction does not agree with germline; a read error may underlie this. V and J are TRBV5-5 and TRBJ1-1; 10 positions agree with TRBD1. The CDR3 covers 16 residues. The germline V gene encodes CDR1 SGHKS and CDR2 YYEKEE (reference sequence). This CDR3 reads CASSPGGQGRHTETFF. CDR3 nucleotide sequence: TGTGCCAGCAGCCCAGGGGGACAGGGGAGGCACACTGAAACTTTCTTT.

Points on this clonotype: The CDR3 ends on some other residue instead of the conserved phenylalanine or tryptophan, so this is likely a read error. This chain connects TRBV24-1 to TRBJ1-2; D is uncertain. The V gene lost 1 base and the J gene lost 3 bases, with 8 bases spanning the gap. The CDR3 length is 14 residues. Germline-derived CDR1 and CDR2 are KGHDR and SFDVKD. In DNA, the CDR3 is TGTGCCACCAGTGATTTTGCCCAGCACTATGGCTACACCCTC. Amino acid sequence: CATSDFAQHYGYTL.

J is TRBJ2-3 and V is TRBV25-1; TRBD2 is a possible D gene (7 bases). The CDR3 extends over 16 amino acids. Trimming cost V 3 bases and J 4 bases, with 17 bases left between them. The germline V gene has CDR1 MGHDK and CDR2 SYGVNS. As DNA, the CDR3 is TGTGCCAGCAGTGATCGGCGGGGGCGACCGGCAGATACGCAGTATTTT. It specifies CASSDRRGRPADTQYF.

The chain joins TRBV24-1 to TRBJ2-5; perhaps TRBD2 as D (6 bases). The end of the DNA fits TRBJ2-1 better, so the J call may be wrong. Germline assignment: CDR1 KGHDR and CDR2 SFDVKD. This CDR3 is built from 17 residues. CDR3 bases: TGTGCCACCAGTGACCCCCTGTTTTGGCGGGGCGGCAATGAGCAGTTCTTC. This gives the protein CATSDPLFWRGGNEQFF.

Concerning this clonotype itself: One end of the junction is discordant with germline, which a read error may explain. The chain combines TRBV7-9 with TRBJ1-4; D may be TRBD1 (6 bases). CDR1 and CDR2 from the germline V gene are SEHNR and FQNEAQ (reference sequence). The CDR3 loop spans 16 amino acids. The CDR3: CASSPLGQRAEEKLLF. CDR3 sequence (DNA): TGTGCCAGCAGCCCTCTCGGACAGAGGGCGGAGGAAAAACTGCTTTTT.

The chain is built from TRBV30 and TRBJ1-4, with 8 bases fitting TRBD1. The CDR3 totals 14 residues. Germline CDR1 and CDR2: GTSNPN and SVGIG (reference sequence). Trimming removed 2 bases from V and 8 bases from J; junction bases left unmatched: 7. DNA for the CDR3: TGTGCCTGGAGTCGAGGACAGGGAACCGAAAAACTGTTTTTT. Its protein product is CAWSRGQGTEKLFF.

V gene TRBV2 combines with J gene TRBJ2-5; weak D call: TRBD1 (6 bases). The CDR3 is 14 amino acids. The germline V gene has CDR1 SNHLY and CDR2 FYNNEI. V was clipped by 3 bases and J by 0 bases, with 8 bases between them. The CDR3 region has the DNA TGTGCCAGCAGTGAGGGGGCCTACCAAGAGACCCAGTACTTC. Amino acid sequence: CASSEGAYQETQYF.

Regarding this clonotype: Relative to the germline gene, one junction end is altered; a read error may explain this. The rearrangement joins TRBV18 to TRBJ1-4; D ambiguous. The CDR3 has 15 amino acids. CDR1 KGHSH and CDR2 LQKENI come from the germline V gene. For the CDR3, the DNA is TGTGTCAGCTCCCGGACGGTTGCAACTAATGAAAAACTGTTTTTT. Protein sequence: CVSSRTVATNEKLFF.

CDR3 sequence: CASSEKVWETQYF. In DNA, the CDR3 is TGCGCCAGCAGTGAGAAGGTGTGGGAGACCCAGTACTTC. V gene TRBV10-2 combines with J gene TRBJ2-5, with D hard to call. The CDR3 sequence is 13 residues long. The V end was cut by 2 bases, the J end by 5 bases, with 9 bases between. Per the germline V gene, CDR1 is WSHSY and CDR2 is SAAADI.

J is TRBJ2-1 and V is TRBV10-3, with D perhaps matching TRBD1 or TRBD2 (5 bases each). Looked up from germline, CDR1 is ENHRY and CDR2 is SYGVKD. V was cut by 4 bases and J by 5 bases, with 15 bases left in between. CDR3 length: 15 amino acids. CDR3 region: CAISVLVGVNNEQFF. In DNA, the CDR3 is TGTGCCATCAGTGTTCTGGTGGGGGTCAACAATGAGCAGTTCTTC.

This clonotype was seen more than once but under ten times. V usage is TRBV4-1 and J usage is TRBJ2-7; no reliable D call. The germline gives CDR1 MGHRA, CDR2 YSYEKL. This CDR3 spans 14 amino acids. Trimming took 0 bases from V and 2 from J, leaving 8 bases between them. CDR3 protein: CASSQDGSTYEQYF. DNA for the CDR3: TGCGCCAGCAGCCAAGATGGCAGCACCTACGAGCAGTACTTC.

J is TRBJ1-3 and V is TRBV12-3 or TRBV12-4; no clear D. This CDR3 has 13 amino acids. V shed 8 bases and J shed 3 bases, with 11 bases lying between them. The CDR3: CASLRAGGNTIYF. In DNA form, the CDR3 reads TGTGCCAGCTTAAGAGCGGGTGGAAACACCATATATTTT.

This clonotype was seen only a few times. The V and J genes are TRBV15 and TRBJ2-1; unclear D gene. The CDR3 has 12 amino acids. V gave up 1 base and J gave up 9 bases, with 7 bases separating them. The V gene's germline CDR1 is LNHNV and CDR2 YYDKDF (reference sequence). The CDR3 spells CATSRVGAEQFF. The DNA for the CDR3 is TGTGCCACCAGCAGAGTTGGTGCTGAGCAGTTCTTC. Full variable domain (outside the CDR3, taken from reference TRBV15 and TRBJ2-1): DAMVIQNPRYQVTQFGKPVTLSCSQTLNHNVMYWYQQKSSQAPKLLFHYYDKDFNNEADTPDNFQSRRPNTSFCFLDIRSPGLGDTAMYLCATSRVGAEQFFGPGTRLTVL.

The chain couples TRBV20-1 to TRBJ1-1; D is possibly TRBD1 (6 bases). Per germline, CDR1 DFQATT and CDR2 SNEGSKA (reference sequence). V was trimmed by 6 bases and J by 5 bases, leaving 16 bases between them. There are 13 residues in the CDR3. In DNA, the CDR3 is TGCAGTGCATCACAGGGCCCTCCAACTGAAGCTTTCTTT. The encoded protein is CSASQGPPTEAFF.

The chain couples TRBV7-2 to TRBJ1-1, with 8 positions matching TRBD1. CDR3 length: 15 amino acids. Germline loops: CDR1 SGHTA, CDR2 FQGNSA. V gave up 4 bases and J gave up 0 bases; unmatched junction bases: 4. The CDR3 bases are TGTGCCAGCAGCTCCCTCAGGGGGCTGAACACTGAAGCTTTCTTT. Protein sequence: CASSSLRGLNTEAFF.

J is TRBJ2-5 and V is TRBV7-6, with a possible D match to TRBD1 (5 bases). The CDR3 spans 15 residues. The germline gives CDR1 SGHVS, CDR2 FNYEAQ. Trimming stripped 1 base from V and 2 bases from J, with 11 bases between. The CDR3 nucleotides are TGTGCCAGCAGCTTAGGGGGCCAGAGACAAGAGACCCAGTACTTC. Its protein is CASSLGGQRQETQYF.

Details on this clonotype: This may be a read error: a much more frequent sequence differs by one nucleotide. The gene calls are TRBV12-3 or TRBV12-4 and TRBJ2-1; maybe TRBD1 (5 bases). CDR3 length equals 11 residues. V was pared by 6 bases and J by 9 bases, with 9 bases between. This CDR3 is CASSPDSEQFF. CDR3 coding DNA: TGTGCCAGCAGCCCCGACAGTGAGCAGTTCTTC.

This clonotype was seen a few times. This chain connects TRBV29-1 to TRBJ1-2, with 9 bases identical to TRBD1. The CDR3 contains 14 residues. V trimming: 5 bases; J trimming: 4 bases; junction bases outside the gene matches: 8. Germline values: CDR1 SQVTM, CDR2 ANQGSEA. The CDR3 loop reads CSVPRTGALYGYTF. The CDR3 nucleotides are TGCAGCGTTCCTCGGACAGGGGCCCTCTATGGCTACACCTTC.

The chain employs TRBV10-3 and TRBJ2-1, with TRBD1 identical over 8 bases. The CDR3 consists of 16 residues. Germline CDR1 is ENHRY and CDR2 is SYGVKD. V lost 7 bases, J lost 0 bases, and 8 bases stayed unmatched. This CDR3 is CAITQGQGGSYNEQFF. The CDR3 coding sequence is TGTGCCATCACCCAAGGACAGGGAGGCTCCTACAATGAGCAGTTCTTC.

The rearrangement joins TRBV25-1 to TRBJ2-3; 9 nucleotides line up with TRBD1. There are 14 residues in the CDR3. V was clipped by 10 bases and J by 2 bases; unmatched bases: 7. Looked up from germline, CDR1 is MGHDK and CDR2 is SYGVNS. CDR3 sequence reads: CATPGTGTTDTQYF. As DNA, the CDR3 is TGTGCCACTCCCGGGACAGGGACCACAGATACGCAGTATTTT.

The rearrangement links TRBV28 to TRBJ2-5, with TRBD1 matching 7 bases. The CDR3 is made up of 15 amino acids. V shed 5 bases and J 5 bases; nucleotides not matched to a gene: 11. CDR1 is MDHEN, CDR2 SYDVKM, per germline. The DNA for the CDR3 is TGTGCCAGCAGTAGAGGGACAGCCTTTGGGGAGACCCAGTACTTC. This codes for CASSRGTAFGETQYF.

In its sample, this clonotype was seen a few times. The chain combines TRBV7-3 with TRBJ2-1, with D tentatively TRBD1 or TRBD2 (5 bases each). The CDR3 is made up of 17 amino acids. The V gene's germline CDR1 is SGHTA and CDR2 FQGTGA. Trimming removed 5 bases from V and 0 bases from J, with 17 bases in between. CDR3 sequence: CASSLRDQGSSYNEQFF. The CDR3 nucleotides read TGTGCCAGCAGCCTCCGGGATCAGGGAAGCTCCTACAATGAGCAGTTCTTC.

This clonotype was recorded a few times. The chain's CDR3 is CAISESGAGSFYEQYF. The CDR3 DNA reads TGTGCCATCAGTGAGTCCGGGGCAGGTTCGTTCTACGAGCAGTACTTC. J is TRBJ2-7 and V is TRBV10-3; possibly TRBD1 or TRBD2 for D (5 bases each). Per germline, CDR1 ENHRY and CDR2 SYGVKD. Deletions cut 0 bases from V and 3 bases from J, with 15 bases between. This CDR3 region has 16 residues.

The chain carries TRBV5-1 and TRBJ2-6, with 7 bases lining up with TRBD1. V was pared by 3 bases and J by 2 bases, with 5 bases of the junction left unmatched. This CDR3 contains 16 residues. Per the germline V gene, CDR1 is SGHRS and CDR2 is YFSETQ. The CDR3 bases are TGCGCCAGCAGCTCGCTGACAGGGACTGGGGCCAACGTCCTGACTTTC. It translates to CASSSLTGTGANVLTF.

The chain couples TRBV25-1 to TRBJ2-5, with TRBD1 as a possible D gene (5 bases). The CDR3 covers 16 residues. V was clipped by 1 base and J by 5 bases, with 17 bases between them. Germline V gene sequence: CDR1 MGHDK, CDR2 SYGVNS. The CDR3 region has the DNA TGTGCCAGCAGTGAATCGCGAGCAGGGTATCGGGAGACCCAGTACTTC. It specifies CASSESRAGYRETQYF.